These 27 T cell receptor beta chains were sequenced from one sample in a study of breast tumors, draining lymph nodes, adjacent tissues. Samples came from axillary lymph nodes draining the breast cancer. TCRdb re-called the multiplex PCR reads through MiXCR, storing one row per CDR3 protein. Of about 200,000 distinct CDR3 sequences detected, less than 40% appear once; the ten largest clones hold 3% to 4%. The sample was axillary lymph node tissue. The receptor source for this set is a female donor with breast cancer. Some clones in this sample may be carry-over from other donors' samples.

This clonotype was seen only a few times. In DNA, the CDR3 is TGTGCCAGCAGCTCCGGGGGCGCAGATACGCAGTATTTT. It codes for CASSSGGADTQYF. The chain recombines TRBV6-5 with TRBJ2-3; D is tentatively TRBD1 or TRBD2 (6 bases each). V was trimmed by 6 bases and J by 4 bases, leaving 11 bases between them. The CDR3 is 13 residues long. Per the germline V gene, CDR1 is MNHEY and CDR2 is SVGAGI.

The count of this clonotype is one. Possible read error: a much larger clone is one base away. The chain carries TRBV7-9 and TRBJ2-1; 11 nucleotides line up with TRBD2. This CDR3 is built from 18 residues. Germline V lookup: CDR1 SEHNR, CDR2 FQNEAQ (reference sequence). Trimming cost V 2 bases and J 0 bases; bases outside gene matches: 6. CDR3 nucleotides: TGTGCCAGCAGCTTACCTTTAACTAGCGGGAGCTCCTACAATGAGCAGTTCTTC. Residues: CASSLPLTSGSSYNEQFF. Variable domain in full (rest from reference TRBV7-9 and TRBJ2-1): DTGVSQNPRHKITKRGQNVTFRCDPISEHNRLYWYRQTLGQGPEFLTYFQNEAQLEKSRLLSDRFSAERPKGSFSTLEIQRTEQGDSAMYLCASSLPLTSGSSYNEQFFGPGTRLTVL.

This clonotype showed up just a few times. An end of the junction does not agree with germline; a read error may underlie this. The chain is built from TRBV3-1 and TRBJ1-4; D is possibly TRBD1 (5 bases). The CDR3 totals 16 residues. From germline, CDR1 is LGHDT and CDR2 YNNKEL (reference sequence). CDR3 DNA sequence: TGTGCCAGCAGCTACGGGACGGGCACAACTAATGAGAAACTGTTTTTT. This gives the protein CASSYGTGTTNEKLFF. Full variable domain (rest looked up from reference TRBV3-1 and TRBJ1-4): DTAVSQTPKYLVTQMGNDKSIKCEQNLGHDTMYWYKQDSKKFLKIMFSYNNKELIINETVPNRFSPKSPDKAHLNLHINSLELGDSAVYFCASSYGTGTTNEKLFFGSGTQLSVL.

This clonotype was detected many times. The DNA of the CDR3 is TGTGCCAGTAGTTCGGGAGGTTCAGGGGACTCAGCTAACTATGGCTACACCTTC. Amino acid sequence: CASSSGGSGDSANYGYTF. This chain links TRBV19 with TRBJ1-2, with D perhaps matching TRBD1 (6 bases). The germline gives CDR1 LNHDA, CDR2 SQIVND (reference sequence). This CDR3 region has 18 residues. V lost 5 bases to trimming and J lost 0 bases, with 22 bases between them. The full variable domain, with the rest looked up from reference TRBV19 and TRBJ1-2, is DGGITQSPKYLFRKEGQNVTLSCEQNLNHDAMYWYRQDPGQGLRLIYYSQIVNDFQKGDIAEGYSVSREKKESFPLTVTSAQKNPTAFYLCASSSGGSGDSANYGYTFGSGTRLTVV.

There are many counts of this clonotype. One end of the junction is discordant with germline, which a read error may explain. The CDR3 bases are TGTGCCAGTAGTACCGGACAGGGGGCTAACCATGGCTACACCTTC. It encodes CASSTGQGANHGYTF. The chain uses TRBV19 and TRBJ1-2; 11 nucleotides match TRBD1. CDR1 is LNHDA, CDR2 SQIVND, per germline (reference sequence). The CDR3 is 15 residues long.

In its sample, this clonotype was seen once. This chain joins TRBV4-2 and TRBJ1-6; D is unresolved. V was pared by 0 bases and J by 9 bases, with 12 bases between. CDR1 is LGHNA and CDR2 is YNFKEQ in the germline V gene. There are 15 residues in the CDR3. CDR3 protein: CASSQDRGVGSPLHF. CDR3 nucleotides: TGTGCCAGCAGCCAAGACCGTGGGGTGGGTTCACCCCTCCACTTT.

This clonotype was counted many times. This chain links TRBV20-1 with TRBJ2-3; 9 bases map to TRBD1. The germline gives CDR1 DFQATT, CDR2 SNEGSKA (reference sequence). The CDR3 runs to 13 residues. V lost 6 bases and J lost 6; bases outside the gene matches: 7. The CDR3 is CSAPDRGRDTQYF. CDR3 in DNA: TGCAGTGCACCCGACAGGGGGAGGGATACGCAGTATTTT.

This clonotype showed up many times. This rearrangement joins TRBV11-2 to TRBJ2-7; D is unclear. Germline V lookup: CDR1 SGHAT, CDR2 FQNNGV. The CDR3 has 14 amino acids. Trimming stripped 1 base from V and 3 bases from J, with 10 bases between. Here the CDR3 DNA reads TGTGCCAGCAGCTTAGGGACGGCGAACTACGAGCAGTACTTC. Encoded protein: CASSLGTANYEQYF.

A few counts support this clonotype. The chain couples TRBV18 to TRBJ2-2; D unresolved. The CDR3 extends over 16 amino acids. Germline V gene data show CDR1 as KGHSH and CDR2 as LQKENI. V lost 3 bases, J lost 2 bases, and 13 bases lay in between. CDR3 amino acids: CASSPRSQLNTGELFF. The CDR3 DNA is TGTGCCAGCTCACCCCGTTCTCAGCTAAACACCGGGGAGCTGTTTTTT.

In the case of this clonotype: One base away lies a much larger clone, so this may be a sequencing read error. The rearrangement uses TRBV20-1 and TRBJ2-7; TRBD2 might be the D (7 bases). The V end was cut by 3 bases, the J end by 9 bases, with 18 bases between. Per germline, CDR1 DFQATT and CDR2 SNEGSKA (reference sequence). This CDR3 contains 13 residues. DNA of the CDR3: TGCAGTGCTAGTCTCCCGGGGGGCCACGCGCAGTACTTC. Protein product: CSASLPGGHAQYF.

The chain is built from TRBV20-1 and TRBJ1-4; possibly TRBD1 for D (6 bases). Deletions cut 1 base from V and 5 bases from J, with 17 bases between. CDR1 and CDR2 from the germline V gene are DFQATT and SNEGSKA (reference sequence). The CDR3 is 16 amino acids. The CDR3 nucleotides are TGCAGTGCTAGAGTCGAGGGGGGCTCCTACAATGAAAAACTGTTTTTT. It encodes CSARVEGGSYNEKLFF.

This clonotype occurred once. The chain carries TRBV5-8 and TRBJ2-5; 7 bases map to TRBD1. The CDR3 extends over 14 amino acids. The V and J ends lost 4 bases and 4 bases, in that order; junction bases with no gene match: 7. Germline assignment: CDR1 SGHTS and CDR2 YDEGEE. The CDR3 protein is CASSAGTAPETQYF. CDR3 sequence (DNA): TGTGCCAGCAGCGCAGGGACAGCCCCAGAGACCCAGTACTTC.

About this clonotype itself: A single base separates this from a much larger clone, so it may be a read error. The rearrangement joins TRBV6-5 to TRBJ1-4; 9 nucleotides match TRBD1. Germline assignment: CDR1 MNHEY and CDR2 SVGAGI. The CDR3 length is 14 residues. The V and J ends lost 6 bases and 4 bases, in that order; junction bases with no gene match: 3. CDR3 bases: TGTGCCAGCAGGCAGACAGGGGGTAATGAAAAACTGTTTTTT. Translated: CASRQTGGNEKLFF.

This clonotype was counted only a few times. The genes are TRBV30 and TRBJ1-5; 8 nucleotides align to TRBD1. CDR1 GTSNPN and CDR2 SVGIG come from the germline V gene (reference sequence). The J segment lost 7 bases and the V segment lost 0 bases, leaving 8 bases of the junction unmatched. This CDR3 comprises 15 residues. CDR3 amino acids: CAWSVQSGGGQPQHF. CDR3 nucleotides: TGTGCCTGGAGTGTACAATCAGGGGGCGGCCAGCCCCAGCATTTT.

This clonotype was recorded many times. This chain links TRBV6-5 with TRBJ1-6; D is unclear. This CDR3 region has 13 residues. The germline gives CDR1 MNHEY, CDR2 SVGAGI. V was cut by 5 bases and J by 14 bases, with 16 bases left in between. The DNA of the CDR3 is TGTGCCAGCAGTCACCCCCCCTTCTCCACCCTCCACTTT. Encoded protein: CASSHPPFSTLHF.

This clonotype was seen a handful of times. With a much larger clone just one base away, this may be a read error. This chain joins TRBV5-5 and TRBJ2-7; no clear D. Germline assignment: CDR1 SGHKS and CDR2 YYEKEE (reference sequence). Between the trimmed V and J ends, which lost 4 bases and 6 bases, there was a span of 17 bases. CDR3 length: 14 amino acids. The CDR3 spells CASSPNVPKGEQYF. CDR3 nucleotides: TGTGCCAGCAGCCCCAACGTGCCGAAGGGCGAGCAGTACTTC.

This rearrangement joins TRBV7-9 to TRBJ1-1; D not resolved. Trimming pared 4 bases from V and 6 bases from J, leaving 15 bases between. In germline, CDR1 is SEHNR, CDR2 FQNEAQ (reference sequence). CDR3 length equals 14 residues. The chain's CDR3 is CASSSTFWGSEAFF. CDR3 in DNA: TGTGCCAGCAGCTCAACCTTCTGGGGTTCTGAAGCTTTCTTT.

This clonotype was detected once. This chain joins TRBV29-1 and TRBJ1-6; D is possibly TRBD1 (6 bases). Deletions cut 8 bases from V and 8 bases from J, with 16 bases between. The germline V gene encodes CDR1 SQVTM and CDR2 ANQGSEA. This CDR3 is built from 13 residues. The CDR3 DNA sequence: TGCAGCTTAGGCGCAGGGGCTGATTCACCCCTCCACTTT. It yields the protein CSLGAGADSPLHF.

In this sample, this clonotype turned up many times. The chain joins TRBV5-1 to TRBJ2-2, with 7 bases identical to TRBD1. From germline, CDR1 is SGHRS and CDR2 YFSETQ. The CDR3 has 14 residues. Germline trimming cut 4 bases from V and 3 bases from J; bases unmatched to any gene: 3. This chain's CDR3 is CASSQTGDTGELFF. DNA for the CDR3: TGCGCCAGCAGCCAAACAGGGGACACCGGGGAGCTGTTTTTT. The variable domain in full, with the rest retrieved from reference TRBV5-1 and TRBJ2-2, is KAGVTQTPRYLIKTRGQQVTLSCSPISGHRSVSWYQQTPGQGLQFLFEYFSETQRNKGNFPGRFSGRQFSNSRSEMNVSTLELGDSALYLCASSQTGDTGELFFGEGSRLTVL.

The chain uses TRBV19 and TRBJ2-7; TRBD2 agrees at 9 bases. The CDR3 covers 14 residues. The germline V gene has CDR1 LNHDA and CDR2 SQIVND (reference sequence). J gave up 2 bases and V 5 bases, and 4 bases lay outside the gene matches. DNA for the CDR3: TGTGCCAGTAGTTCGACTAGCGGAACCTACGAGCAGTACTTC. It encodes CASSSTSGTYEQYF.

There are many counts of this clonotype. The gene calls are TRBV15 and TRBJ2-3; 9 bases line up with TRBD2. From germline, CDR1 is LNHNV and CDR2 YYDKDF (reference sequence). Losses at the gene ends were 0 bases for V and 0 bases for J; bases not matched to a gene: 7. The CDR3 covers 18 residues. The DNA for the CDR3 is TGTGCCACCAGCAGAGATTCATGGCTAGCGGGGAGCACAGATACGCAGTATTTT. As protein: CATSRDSWLAGSTDTQYF.

In its sample, this clonotype was seen many times. V and J are TRBV20-1 and TRBJ2-3, with 8 positions matching TRBD2. This CDR3 is 16 amino acids long. V lost 0 bases, J lost 2 bases, and 7 bases stayed unmatched. Germline V gene sequence: CDR1 DFQATT, CDR2 SNEGSKA (reference sequence). The CDR3 loop is CSARDPPGGATDTQYF. The DNA of the CDR3 is TGCAGTGCTAGAGACCCCCCCGGGGGGGCCACAGATACGCAGTATTTT.

This clonotype was counted only a few times. The chain has TRBV27 and TRBJ1-5; no firm D call. The CDR3 has 15 amino acids. Germline values: CDR1 MNHEY, CDR2 SMNVEV (reference sequence). Trimming left V 3 bases short and J 1 base short, with 10 bases between. The CDR3 loop is CASSFSATSNQPQHF. In DNA, the CDR3 is TGTGCCAGCAGTTTTTCAGCTACCAGCAATCAGCCCCAGCATTTT.

The chain employs TRBV6-5 and TRBJ1-3, with D unclear. Germline CDR1 MNHEY, CDR2 SVGAGI. V lost 5 bases to trimming and J lost 10 bases, with 15 bases between them. The CDR3 runs to 13 residues. CDR3 region: CASSQRPERTIYF. The CDR3 bases are TGTGCCAGCAGTCAAAGACCGGAGCGGACCATATATTTT.

In its sample, this clonotype was seen many times. V usage is TRBV7-8 and J usage is TRBJ2-1; possible D gene TRBD2, 6 bases. The CDR3 contains 17 residues. V was trimmed by 5 bases and J by 2 bases, leaving 19 bases between them. Germline-derived CDR1 and CDR2 are SGHVS and FQNEAQ. Here the CDR3 reads CASSERIAGITYNEQFF. CDR3 DNA: TGTGCCAGCAGCGAGAGAATTGCGGGAATCACCTACAATGAGCAGTTCTTC.

This clonotype has ten or more counts. This chain links TRBV6-5 with TRBJ2-3; weak D call: TRBD1 (6 bases). V lost 5 bases, J lost 4 bases, and 10 bases lay in between. The germline V gene has CDR1 MNHEY and CDR2 SVGAGI. This CDR3 has 13 amino acids. The CDR3 nucleotides read TGTGCCAGCAGTGACGGACAGTCAGATACGCAGTATTTT. Amino acid sequence: CASSDGQSDTQYF.

Note on this clonotype: A much larger clone is a single base away; this may be a read error. V is TRBV20-1 and J is TRBJ2-7; D is unclear. The germline CDR1 and CDR2 sequences are DFQATT and SNEGSKA (reference sequence). The CDR3 is 12 amino acids. This CDR3 is CSAGEDAYEPYF. The CDR3 nucleotides are TGCAGTGCTGGAGAGGATGCCTACGAGCCGTACTTC.